The T cell receptor (beta chain) described here comes from a study of early T cells in non-severe SARS-CoV-2 infection. Study observations and caveats: Missing private and CD4 specificities, VDJdb matching favored anti-spike CD8 responses.

This clonotype was detected only a few times. What it recognizes is unknown. Unique molecular identifier tags were affixed to discrete cDNA molecules. Each CDR3 protein gets one entry after TCRdb re-called the 5' RACE reads with MiXCR. The sample yields roughly 40,000 distinct CDR3 sequences, approximately 6.1% seen once. V lost 11 bases and J lost 7, with 15 bases in between. Germline loops: CDR1 MNHEY, CDR2 SMNVEV (reference sequence). The CDR3 sequence is 13 residues long. Sample: whole blood. The genes are TRBV27 and TRBJ1-6; D may be TRBD1 (5 bases). This clonotype originated in an adult who was a healthcare worker with PCR-confirmed SARS-CoV-2 infection or an uninfected control (not recorded which). The CDR3 region is CASGAGQNSPLHF. Here the CDR3 DNA reads TGTGCCTCTGGGGCAGGTCAGAATTCACCCCTCCACTTT.